This TCR beta chain originates from a study of vaccination and CD4 T cells after COVID-19. This CDR3 has 13 residues. The V gene's germline CDR1 is DFQATT and CDR2 SNEGSKA (reference sequence). V shed 2 bases, J shed 4 bases, and the junction held 4 bases outside the gene matches. The Oncomine TCR Beta short-read assay generated sequence data from the DNA of cultured CD4+ T cells. A single record per CDR3 protein comes from TCRdb applying MiXCR to the PCR reads. This sample has approximately 13,000 distinct CDR3 sequences, with roughly 32% found just once. Treatment denoted: roughly ten-day PBMC culture with coronavirus spike peptide pools or control peptides (ViraFEST assay). This clonotype ranks as medium-sized. Its antigen is unidentified.

This rearrangement joins TRBV20-1 to TRBJ1-2; 7 nucleotides match TRBD1. The sequenced sample consisted of cultured CD4+ T cells from blood. This receptor was identified in a human donor with COVID-19. For the CDR3, the DNA is TGCAGTGCTAGACCGGGACAGTCCTATGGCTACACCTTC. This encodes CSARPGQSYGYTF.